One sample yielded the 17 T cell receptor beta chains listed below, sequenced in a study of blood T cell repertoires in COVID-19. Using immunoSEQ multiplex PCR, the repertoire was profiled, and TCRdb retains in-frame clones only, with some absent. Of roughly 190,000 clones in the sample, approximately 84% were seen once. The sequenced sample consisted of PBMCs or T cells enriched from blood (not recorded which). These receptor sequences come from a woman aged 25 to 39 who had recovered from COVID-19.

V gene TRBV20-1 combines with J gene TRBJ2-1, with D perhaps matching TRBD2 (5 bases). This CDR3 comprises 12 residues. Trimming took off 3 bases at V and 8 bases at J, with 11 bases between the two ends. Germline V gives CDR1 DFQATT, CDR2 SNEGSKA (reference sequence). The CDR3 loop reads CSASQVSDEQFF. CDR3 DNA sequence: TGCAGTGCTAGTCAGGTTAGCGATGAGCAGTTCTTC.

This clone was detected only once. The rearrangement uses TRBV2 and TRBJ1-4; TRBD1 matches 7 bases. The CDR3 extends over 16 amino acids. V lost 5 bases and J lost 0; bases outside the gene matches: 6. CDR1 is SNHLY and CDR2 is FYNNEI in the germline V gene. This CDR3 is CASSSDRAATNEKLFF. Written as DNA, the CDR3 is TGTGCCAGCAGTAGCGACAGGGCGGCAACTAATGAAAAACTGTTTTTT.

V usage is TRBV27 and J usage is TRBJ2-1; D may be TRBD2 (6 bases). CDR1 and CDR2 (germline): MNHEY, SMNVEV (reference sequence). The CDR3 contains 14 residues. Trimming shortened V by 3 bases and J by 8 bases, and 14 bases separated the two germline ends. For the CDR3, the DNA is TGTGCCAGCAGTTTCCGGTGGACTAAGGATGAGCAGTTCTTC. Translated: CASSFRWTKDEQFF.

The J gene is TRBJ2-5, the V gene TRBV7-9; 11 bases fit TRBD2. CDR3 length: 15 amino acids. Per germline, CDR1 SEHNR and CDR2 FQNEAQ (reference sequence). Trimming took 5 bases from V and 1 from J; bases not matched to a gene: 3. CDR3 sequence: CASSTLAGAQETQYF. In DNA form, the CDR3 reads TGTGCCAGCAGCACACTAGCGGGAGCCCAAGAGACCCAGTACTTC.

The chain carries TRBV4-1 and TRBJ1-5; no clear D gene. Per the germline V gene, CDR1 is MGHRA and CDR2 is YSYEKL. CDR3 length: 16 amino acids. V dropped 4 bases and J dropped 0 bases, with 13 bases sitting between them. The CDR3: CASSLLGVNSNQPQHF. CDR3 sequence (DNA): TGCGCCAGCAGCCTGCTCGGGGTCAATAGCAATCAGCCCCAGCATTTT.

This clone was counted many times. V usage is TRBV2 and J usage is TRBJ1-5; D is uncertain. This CDR3 region has 15 residues. In germline, CDR1 is SNHLY, CDR2 FYNNEI. V gave up 4 bases and J gave up 0 bases, with 10 bases separating them. Here the CDR3 reads CASSGTANSNQPQHF. The DNA of the CDR3 is TGTGCCAGCAGTGGGACTGCGAATAGCAATCAGCCCCAGCATTTT.

The V and J genes are TRBV23-1 and TRBJ2-7; TRBD1 might be the D (7 bases). TRBV23-1 is annotated as an ORF whose role is uncertain. Trimming left V 5 bases short and J 3 bases short, with 11 bases between. The CDR3 is made up of 13 amino acids. CDR3 DNA: TGCGCCAGCAGTGCGGGACAGAACTACGAGCAGTACGTC. Encoded protein: CASSAGQNYEQYV.

The chain recombines TRBV13 with TRBJ2-1; 13 bases are a match to TRBD2. The junction had 8 bases not matched to a gene; V was cut back by 6 bases and J by 9 bases. Germline V gene data show CDR1 as PRHDT and CDR2 as FYEKMQ (reference sequence). The CDR3 length is 15 residues. The CDR3 loop is CASSPGLAGIGEQFF. The CDR3 DNA reads TGTGCCAGCAGTCCGGGACTAGCGGGAATCGGTGAGCAGTTCTTC.

The V and J genes are TRBV28 and TRBJ2-1; 11 bases are shared with TRBD2. The CDR3 loop spans 15 amino acids. Per the germline V gene, CDR1 is MDHEN and CDR2 is SYDVKM. The trim removed 4 bases at V and 8 bases at J, leaving 7 bases unmatched. CDR3 sequence (DNA): TGTGCCAGCAGTTCCCCTAGCGGGAGGTCCCATGAGCAGTTCTTC. This translates into CASSSPSGRSHEQFF.

This chain joins TRBV7-9 and TRBJ2-5; 11 bases fit TRBD2. The germline V gene encodes CDR1 SEHNR and CDR2 FQNEAQ (reference sequence). The CDR3 contains 16 residues. The trim removed 2 bases at V and 5 bases at J, leaving 7 bases unmatched. The CDR3 region has the DNA TGTGCCAGCAGCTTAAGTAGCGGGGGGGCGTGGGAGACCCAGTACTTC. It translates to CASSLSSGGAWETQYF.

The chain combines TRBV28 with TRBJ1-5; the D gene is possibly TRBD1 (5 bases). The CDR3 extends over 15 amino acids. V lost 3 bases, J lost 7 bases, and 16 bases lay in between. Germline loops: CDR1 MDHEN, CDR2 SYDVKM. CDR3 sequence: CASSLGRATKQPQHF. CDR3 sequence (DNA): TGTGCCAGCAGTTTGGGCAGGGCCACGAAACAGCCCCAGCATTTT.

The chain uses TRBV5-6 and TRBJ2-3; D is unresolved. The CDR3 runs to 14 residues. Trimming took off 5 bases at V and 1 base at J, with 11 bases between the two ends. Germline V CDR1 and CDR2: SGHDT, YYEEEE. The CDR3: CASSQDLGTDTQYF. The CDR3 DNA reads as TGTGCCAGCAGTCAAGACTTGGGCACAGATACGCAGTATTTT.

The chain uses TRBV28 and TRBJ2-5, with a weak D call TRBD1 (5 bases). V lost 4 bases and J 2 bases, leaving 8 bases between the germline ends. The germline gives CDR1 MDHEN, CDR2 SYDVKM. This CDR3 has 13 amino acids. Here the CDR3 reads CASSSTEQETQYF. The CDR3, as DNA: TGTGCCAGCAGTTCGACAGAACAAGAGACCCAGTACTTC.

The rearrangement links TRBV11-2 to TRBJ2-1; 11 positions agree with TRBD2. Looked up from germline, CDR1 is SGHAT and CDR2 is FQNNGV. Unmatched junction bases numbered 4, after V lost 3 bases and J lost 6 bases. The CDR3 contains 15 residues. The CDR3: CASSFLAGGVNEQFF. As DNA, the CDR3 is TGTGCCAGCAGCTTCCTAGCGGGGGGCGTCAATGAGCAGTTCTTC.

V is TRBV7-2 and J is TRBJ1-2, with TRBD1 as a possible D gene (5 bases). Trimming shortened V by 2 bases and J by 4 bases, and 11 bases separated the two germline ends. Germline lookup yields CDR1 SGHTA and CDR2 FQGNSA. This CDR3 comprises 14 residues. CDR3 protein: CASSLKGLGYGYTF. The CDR3 DNA sequence: TGTGCCAGCAGCTTAAAGGGGTTGGGCTATGGCTACACCTTC.

This rearrangement joins TRBV7-2 to TRBJ2-5; 14 bases fit TRBD2. Trimming took 5 bases from V and 0 from J; bases not matched to a gene: 8. Germline-derived CDR1 and CDR2 are SGHTA and FQGNSA. The CDR3 has 18 amino acids. This chain's CDR3 is CASSARLAGGPHQETQYF. DNA for the CDR3: TGTGCCAGCAGCGCCCGACTAGCGGGAGGGCCCCACCAAGAGACCCAGTACTTC.

The chain has TRBV15 and TRBJ1-5, with 7 bases aligning to TRBD1. The germline CDR1 and CDR2 sequences are LNHNV and YYDKDF (reference sequence). The J segment lost 6 bases and the V segment lost 0 bases, leaving 5 bases of the junction unmatched. The CDR3 covers 15 residues. This chain's CDR3 is CATSREGTASQPQHF. The CDR3 bases are TGTGCCACCAGCAGAGAAGGGACAGCTAGTCAGCCCCAGCATTTT.